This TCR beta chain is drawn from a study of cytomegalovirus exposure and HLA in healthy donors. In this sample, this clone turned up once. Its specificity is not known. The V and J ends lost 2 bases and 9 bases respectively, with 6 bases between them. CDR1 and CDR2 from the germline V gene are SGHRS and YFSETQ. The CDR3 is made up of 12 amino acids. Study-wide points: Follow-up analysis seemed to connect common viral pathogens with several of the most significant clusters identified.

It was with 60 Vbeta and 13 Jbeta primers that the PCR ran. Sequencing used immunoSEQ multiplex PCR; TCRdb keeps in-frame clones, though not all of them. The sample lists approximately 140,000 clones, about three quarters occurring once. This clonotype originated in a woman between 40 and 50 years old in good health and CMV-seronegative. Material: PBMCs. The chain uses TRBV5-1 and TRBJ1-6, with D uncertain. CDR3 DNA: TGCGCCAGCAGCTTTGCAGGTTCACCCCTCCACTTT. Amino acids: CASSFAGSPLHF. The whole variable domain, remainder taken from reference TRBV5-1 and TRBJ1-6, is KAGVTQTPRYLIKTRGQQVTLSCSPISGHRSVSWYQQTPGQGLQFLFEYFSETQRNKGNFPGRFSGRQFSNSRSEMNVSTLELGDSALYLCASSFAGSPLHFGNGTRLTVT.